The entry below describes one T cell receptor beta chain. Its target is unknown. This CDR3 has 16 amino acids. CDR1 KGHSH and CDR2 LQKENI come from the germline V gene. These data are taken from a study of monozygotic twins with inflammatory bowel disease. Study-wide results and caveats: No discrimination was achieved between different T cell subtypes.

TCRdb reprocessed the 5' RACE reads and reports one entry per CDR3 protein, with no DNA. The repertoire table contains some 200,000 distinct CDR3 sequences. V usage is TRBV18 and J usage is TRBJ2-7; TCRdb selects TRBD1, and the lack of DNA leaves this call unchecked. This sequence was found in a human donor with ulcerative colitis or Crohn's disease, or a healthy co-twin of an affected twin (not recorded which). Sequencing was performed on blood. CDR3 protein: CASSPPAMTGGYEQYF.